This T cell receptor (beta chain) was recovered during a study of cytomegalovirus exposure and HLA in healthy donors. PCR employed 60 Vbeta and 13 Jbeta primers. The table came from immunoSEQ multiplex PCR; TCRdb's copy has only in-frame clones and leaves some out. There are 150,000 to 200,000 clones in the sample; about 85% occur only once, and around 2% lies in the top ten. V shed 3 bases and J shed 3 bases, with 6 bases lying between them. The CDR3 is made up of 12 amino acids. Germline lookup yields CDR1 SGHRS and CDR2 YFSETQ. The receptor was isolated from a man between 18 and 29 years old in good health and CMV-seronegative. Sequencing input: PBMCs. The chain combines TRBV5-1 with TRBJ1-1; TRBD1 is a possible D gene (5 bases). The CDR3 is CASSWGDTEAFF. The CDR3 bases are TGCGCCAGCAGCTGGGGGGACACTGAAGCTTTCTTT.